This T cell receptor (beta chain) originates from a study of blood T cells in healthy people across ages. Study-level points and caveats: Naive CD4+ cell counts and diversity both ran higher in long-lived than in aged donors.

After removal of 4 bases from V and 6 bases from J, the junction contained 9 bases not matched to a gene. This CDR3 contains 15 residues. Germline values: CDR1 SGHNT, CDR2 YYREEE (reference sequence). This clonotype was counted a few times. Antigen: not known. A second PCR of 7 to 11 cycles used a sample-barcoded 5' primer and a J-beta primer mix. TCRdb reprocessed the 5' RACE reads via MiXCR and lists one record per CDR3 protein. The sample has approximately 800,000 distinct CDR3 sequences; about 53% are singletons. Input material: blood. The rearrangement links TRBV5-4 to TRBJ2-3; 9 nucleotides match TRBD2. This TCR came from a man older than 75 in good health. CDR3 sequence (DNA): TGTGCCAGCAGCCAACCACCTAGCGGGATTGATACGCAGTATTTT. It translates to CASSQPPSGIDTQYF.